Below, 27 T cell receptor beta chains from the same sample are listed, as sequenced in a study of shared clonotypes between healthy human individuals. Only CD45RO-negative cells positively selected for CCR7 counted as naive CD8 cells, so terminally differentiated effector memory CD45RA+ cells were excluded. Clones were sequenced by immunoSEQ multiplex PCR, and TCRdb holds only the in-frame ones, with some missing. The table lists roughly 770,000 clones, 96% of them singletons. The sample consisted of naive CD8+ T cells sorted from blood. All receptors derive from a man aged 25 to 45 in good health.

The chain combines TRBV27 with TRBJ1-4, with TRBD1 matching 8 bases. V lost 2 bases to trimming and J lost 7 bases; unmatched junction nucleotides: 12. The CDR3 sequence is 17 residues long. Germline CDR1 reads MNHEY; CDR2 reads SMNVEV (reference sequence). CDR3: CASSLLPGQGSGEKLFF. CDR3 bases: TGTGCCAGCAGTTTACTCCCAGGACAGGGCTCGGGTGAAAAACTGTTTTTT.

This chain connects TRBV7-9 to TRBJ2-3; D tentatively reads TRBD1 or TRBD2 (5 bases each). The germline V gene encodes CDR1 SEHNR and CDR2 FQNEAQ (reference sequence). Trimming cost V 4 bases and J 6 bases, with 17 bases left between them. The CDR3 is 15 amino acids. CDR3 residues: CASSSSGPDRDTQYF. CDR3 in DNA: TGTGCCAGCAGCTCTTCGGGACCCGATCGTGATACGCAGTATTTT.

This sequence joins TRBV9 and TRBJ2-7; D call uncertain. The CDR3 is 12 amino acids. The germline V and J ends were trimmed by 5 bases and 8 bases, with 14 bases remaining between them. Germline CDR1 SGDLS, CDR2 YYNGEE. The CDR3 DNA reads as TGTGCCAGCAGTGCGGACCTGGTTAAGCAGTACTTC. Protein product: CASSADLVKQYF.

This clone has just one count. The chain carries TRBV5-1 and TRBJ2-7; 9 bases are shared with TRBD1. From germline, CDR1 is SGHRS and CDR2 YFSETQ. The CDR3 length is 14 residues. V was clipped by 2 bases and J by 6 bases; unmatched bases: 6. CDR3 residues: CASSLQGALVEQYF. The CDR3 region has the DNA TGCGCCAGCAGCTTACAGGGGGCGCTTGTCGAGCAGTACTTC. The full variable domain, in which reference TRBV5-1 and TRBJ2-7 provide the parts outside the CDR3, is KAGVTQTPRYLIKTRGQQVTLSCSPISGHRSVSWYQQTPGQGLQFLFEYFSETQRNKGNFPGRFSGRQFSNSRSEMNVSTLELGDSALYLCASSLQGALVEQYFGPGTRLTVT.

The rearrangement joins TRBV5-1 to TRBJ2-5; 9 bases line up with TRBD2. CDR3 length equals 17 residues. CDR1 SGHRS and CDR2 YFSETQ come from the germline V gene. V was clipped by 1 base and J by 3 bases; unmatched bases: 10. CDR3 sequence reads: CASSLRGGLAGKETQYF. The CDR3 DNA reads as TGCGCCAGCAGCTTGAGGGGCGGGCTAGCGGGAAAAGAGACCCAGTACTTC. Full variable domain (outside the CDR3, taken from reference TRBV5-1 and TRBJ2-5): KAGVTQTPRYLIKTRGQQVTLSCSPISGHRSVSWYQQTPGQGLQFLFEYFSETQRNKGNFPGRFSGRQFSNSRSEMNVSTLELGDSALYLCASSLRGGLAGKETQYFGPGTRLLVL.

This sequence joins TRBV11-2 and TRBJ2-5, with TRBD1 matching 8 bases. Germline V gene lookup returns CDR1 SGHAT and CDR2 FQNNGV. The CDR3 is 19 amino acids. V shed 2 bases and J 2 bases; nucleotides not matched to a gene: 16. CDR3 residues: CASSLFNRAAGGLQETQYF. For the CDR3, the DNA is TGTGCCAGCAGCTTATTTAATCGGGCGGCAGGGGGCCTTCAAGAGACCCAGTACTTC.

As for this clone: This specimen includes other DNA sequences encoding the same CDR3. J is TRBJ2-3 and V is TRBV27; 11 nucleotides match TRBD1. The CDR3 is made up of 15 amino acids. J lost 3 bases, V lost 5 bases, and 4 bases had no gene match. Per the germline V gene, CDR1 is MNHEY and CDR2 is SMNVEV (reference sequence). The CDR3 coding sequence is TGTGCCAGCAGTCCCCGGGACAGGGGGACAGATACGCAGTATTTT. As protein: CASSPRDRGTDTQYF.

The chain has TRBV6-1 and TRBJ1-1; D unresolved. The V end was cut by 4 bases, the J end by 0 bases, with 6 bases between. From germline, CDR1 is MNHNS and CDR2 SASEGT. The CDR3 sequence is 13 residues long. CDR3 residues: CASSGNLNTEAFF. In DNA form, the CDR3 reads TGTGCCAGCAGTGGGAACCTGAACACTGAAGCTTTCTTT.

CDR3 sequence reads: CASSPEGLRYSYEQYF. In DNA, the CDR3 is TGTGCCAGCTCACCCGAGGGTCTGCGTTACTCCTACGAGCAGTACTTC. This chain links TRBV18 with TRBJ2-7, with D possibly TRBD2 on 5 matching bases. V gave up 3 bases and J gave up 0 bases, with 15 bases separating them. The V gene's germline CDR1 is KGHSH and CDR2 LQKENI. The CDR3 totals 16 residues.

The genes are TRBV9 and TRBJ2-1; D not resolved. V dropped 5 bases and J dropped 4 bases, with 19 bases sitting between them. The germline gives CDR1 SGDLS, CDR2 YYNGEE. The CDR3 runs to 16 residues. The CDR3 region is CASSEDPAASYNEQFF. CDR3 in DNA: TGTGCCAGCAGTGAAGACCCGGCGGCATCTTACAATGAGCAGTTCTTC.

V usage is TRBV6-6 and J usage is TRBJ2-7; tentative D call: TRBD1 (6 bases). Germline values: CDR1 MNHNY, CDR2 SVGAGI (reference sequence). Trimming pared 5 bases from V and 0 bases from J, leaving 11 bases between. This CDR3 has 14 residues. The CDR3 reads CASSPRDTSYEQYF. The CDR3 region has the DNA TGTGCCAGCAGTCCTCGGGACACCTCCTACGAGCAGTACTTC.

This clone showed up just once. The rearrangement uses TRBV5-6 and TRBJ2-3; the match to TRBD2 covers 10 bases. The V gene end was trimmed by 1 base and the J gene end by 1 base; junction bases not matched to a gene: 6. Germline V gene sequence: CDR1 SGHDT, CDR2 YYEEEE. CDR3 length: 17 amino acids. The CDR3 nucleotides read TGTGCCAGCAGCTTGAGTCCACTAGCGGGACGCACAGATACGCAGTATTTT. This encodes CASSLSPLAGRTDTQYF.

V usage is TRBV27 and J usage is TRBJ1-5, with 8 bases aligning to TRBD1. Germline V gene sequence: CDR1 MNHEY, CDR2 SMNVEV (reference sequence). CDR3 length: 17 amino acids. V lost 4 bases and J lost 2; bases outside the gene matches: 10. The CDR3 region is CASSSPPGQGGNQPQHF. In DNA, the CDR3 is TGTGCCAGCAGTTCACCACCCGGACAGGGCGGCAATCAGCCCCAGCATTTT.

This clone came up once. V and J are TRBV7-8 and TRBJ2-1, with D possibly being TRBD2 (5 bases). There are 14 residues in the CDR3. V lost 5 bases and J 4 bases, leaving 12 bases between the germline ends. Germline CDR1 reads SGHVS; CDR2 reads FQNEAQ. The CDR3 DNA is TGTGCCAGCAGCCGAGTGAGGGCTTACAATGAGCAGTTCTTC. This codes for CASSRVRAYNEQFF. The full variable domain, completed using reference TRBV7-8 and TRBJ2-1, is GAGVSQSPRYKVAKRGQDVALRCDPISGHVSLFWYQQALGQGPEFLTYFQNEAQLDKSGLPSDRFFAERPEGSVSTLKIQRTQQEDSAVYLCASSRVRAYNEQFFGPGTRLTVL.

The DNA of the CDR3 is TGTGCCAGTAGTATCAAGGGGGCGAACACTGAAGCTTTCTTT. Translating gives CASSIKGANTEAFF. The chain couples TRBV19 to TRBJ1-1; TRBD1 aligns across 7 bases. The CDR3 extends over 14 amino acids. V was pared by 3 bases and J by 1 base, with 2 bases of the junction left unmatched. Germline values: CDR1 LNHDA, CDR2 SQIVND (reference sequence).

The V call is TRBV4-2, the J call TRBJ2-3; D not resolved. This CDR3 comprises 14 residues. In germline, CDR1 is LGHNA, CDR2 YNFKEQ. V was clipped by 1 base and J by 3 bases, with 8 bases between them. The chain's CDR3 is CASSQARITDTQYF. CDR3 DNA: TGTGCCAGCAGCCAAGCAAGAATAACAGATACGCAGTATTTT.

The V and J genes are TRBV6-1 and TRBJ2-1, with TRBD2 matching 10 bases. V trimming: 4 bases; J trimming: 3 bases; junction bases outside the gene matches: 9. Germline V lookup: CDR1 MNHNS, CDR2 SASEGT. There are 17 residues in the CDR3. The CDR3: CASSASGRRIFYNEQFF. The CDR3 DNA is TGTGCCAGCAGTGCTAGCGGGAGAAGAATTTTCTACAATGAGCAGTTCTTC.

The V and J genes are TRBV7-9 and TRBJ2-7; D is possibly TRBD1 or TRBD2 (5 bases each). CDR1 and CDR2 (germline): SEHNR, FQNEAQ (reference sequence). V shed 4 bases and J shed 4 bases, with 5 bases lying between them. CDR3 size: 11 residues. The CDR3 protein is CASSWGYEQYF. The CDR3 DNA reads TGTGCCAGCAGCTGGGGGTACGAGCAGTACTTC.

This clone was seen only once. CDR3 sequence: CASSLRGYNEQFF. The DNA for the CDR3 is TGTGCCAGCAGCCTGCGTGGTTACAATGAGCAGTTCTTC. The chain has TRBV5-8 and TRBJ2-1; D gene ambiguous. Trimming cost V 4 bases and J 4 bases, with 9 bases left between them. The CDR3 loop spans 13 amino acids. Germline V CDR1 and CDR2: SGHTS, YDEGEE.

This chain joins TRBV15 and TRBJ1-3, with a possible D match to TRBD1 (5 bases). Germline V CDR1 and CDR2: LNHNV, YYDKDF (reference sequence). V lost 1 base, J lost 9 bases, and 13 bases lay in between. The CDR3 loop spans 14 amino acids. CDR3 bases: TGTGCCACCAGCAGAGCCAGGGAGGGCCGCACCATATATTTT. This encodes CATSRAREGRTIYF.

This sequence joins TRBV5-1 and TRBJ2-5; 10 bases agree with TRBD2. Per germline, CDR1 SGHRS and CDR2 YFSETQ. The length of the CDR3 is 14 residues. Trimming took 2 bases from V and 3 from J; bases not matched to a gene: 1. CDR3 in amino acids: CASSFTSGEETQYF. In DNA form, the CDR3 reads TGCGCCAGCAGCTTTACTAGCGGGGAAGAGACCCAGTACTTC.

The chain has TRBV27 and TRBJ1-1; D remains unclear. Germline V lookup: CDR1 MNHEY, CDR2 SMNVEV (reference sequence). The germline V and J ends were trimmed by 6 bases and 0 bases, with 5 bases remaining between them. CDR3 size: 12 residues. CDR3 in DNA: TGTGCCAGCAGAAGGGTGAACACTGAAGCTTTCTTT. The encoded protein is CASRRVNTEAFF.

J is TRBJ2-1 and V is TRBV7-3; 12 bases match TRBD2. The V gene end was trimmed by 5 bases and the J gene end by 6 bases; junction bases not matched to a gene: 14. This CDR3 contains 18 residues. Germline values: CDR1 SGHTA, CDR2 FQGTGA. The CDR3 region is CASSAVWTSGKGANEQFF. CDR3 coding DNA: TGTGCCAGCAGCGCCGTCTGGACTAGCGGGAAAGGGGCCAATGAGCAGTTCTTC. The full variable domain, with the rest looked up from reference TRBV7-3 and TRBJ2-1, is GAGVSQTPSNKVTEKGKYVELRCDPISGHTALYWYRQSLGQGPEFLIYFQGTGAADDSGLPNDRFFAVRPEGSVSTLKIQRTERGDSAVYLCASSAVWTSGKGANEQFFGPGTRLTVL.

In DNA, the CDR3 is TGTGCCAGCAGTTTATCGACCCCGACAGGGCGGCATGAAAAACTGTTTTTT. Amino acids: CASSLSTPTGRHEKLFF. V gene TRBV27 combines with J gene TRBJ1-4; 7 nucleotides align to TRBD1. V lost 0 bases, J lost 6 bases, and 10 bases stayed unmatched. CDR3 length: 17 amino acids. Looked up from germline, CDR1 is MNHEY and CDR2 is SMNVEV (reference sequence).

This chain joins TRBV14 and TRBJ2-1, with 7 nucleotides matching TRBD2. Germline V gene lookup returns CDR1 SGHDN and CDR2 FVKESK. J was trimmed by 4 bases and V by 1 base; bases with no gene match: 4. The CDR3 extends over 15 amino acids. CDR3 residues: CASSQVSSGYNEQFF. CDR3 DNA: TGTGCCAGCAGCCAAGTGTCTAGCGGATACAATGAGCAGTTCTTC.

This chain joins TRBV9 and TRBJ2-2; tentative D call: TRBD2 (6 bases). CDR1 is SGDLS and CDR2 is YYNGEE in the germline V gene. The CDR3 has 13 amino acids. Trimming took 10 bases from V and 0 from J, leaving 10 bases between them. CDR3 coding DNA: TGTGCCGCGGGACGGCCGAACACCGGGGAGCTGTTTTTT. It codes for CAAGRPNTGELFF.

The rearrangement links TRBV16 to TRBJ2-7; TRBD2 matches 7 bases. V trimming: 0 bases; J trimming: 2 bases; junction bases outside the gene matches: 10. CDR3 size: 17 residues. Germline values: CDR1 KGHSY, CDR2 FQNENV. The CDR3 sequence: CASSQSFPSGDTYEQYF. The CDR3 DNA is TGTGCCAGCAGCCAATCGTTCCCTAGCGGAGACACCTACGAGCAGTACTTC.